This TCR beta chain was recovered during a study of identical twins. TCRdb re-called the 5' RACE reads through MiXCR, storing one row per CDR3 protein. The sample has some 900,000 distinct CDR3 sequences, over 9% seen once. General observations from the study: In zero-insertion analyses, partial confounding could arise from invariant MAIT and iNKT cells. For monozygotic twins, models underestimated out-of-frame TCR alpha sharing.

Only healthy Caucasians were enrolled as donors. Points on this clonotype: Its specificity is unknown.

These data also featured in a second study, about yellow fever vaccine responses in identical twins. That investigation notes: Twins showed a vaccine T cell response that reportedly seemed partly convergent, partly personalized.

Source material: PBMCs. This TCR derives from a woman between 18 and 29 years old in good health.

The CDR3 spells CASSDRGYYEQYV. The CDR3 DNA is TGTGCCAGCAGTGACAGGGGATACTACGAGCAGTACGTC. The V and J genes are TRBV2 and TRBJ2-7; possibly TRBD1 for D (6 bases). V dropped 3 bases and J dropped 3 bases, with 9 bases sitting between them. There are 13 residues in the CDR3. From germline, CDR1 is SNHLY and CDR2 FYNNEI.